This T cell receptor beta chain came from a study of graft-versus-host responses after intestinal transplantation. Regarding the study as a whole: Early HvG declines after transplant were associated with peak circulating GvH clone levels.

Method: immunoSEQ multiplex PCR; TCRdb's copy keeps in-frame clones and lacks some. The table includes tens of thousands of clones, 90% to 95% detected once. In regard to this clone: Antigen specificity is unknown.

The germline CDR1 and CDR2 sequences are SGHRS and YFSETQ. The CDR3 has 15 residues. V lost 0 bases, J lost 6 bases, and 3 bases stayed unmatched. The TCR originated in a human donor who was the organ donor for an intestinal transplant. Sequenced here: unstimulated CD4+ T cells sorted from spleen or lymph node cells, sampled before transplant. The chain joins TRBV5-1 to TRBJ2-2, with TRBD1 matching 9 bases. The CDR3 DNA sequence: TGCGCCAGCAGCTTGGTACAGGGGGCCTCCGGGGAGCTGTTTTTT. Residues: CASSLVQGASGELFF.